This TCR beta chain appears in the sequencing data of a study of patients and donors after allogeneic stem cell transplantation. The CDR3 runs 16 residues. Germline V lookup: CDR1 SGHKS, CDR2 YYEKEE (reference sequence). Trimming removed 0 bases from V and 5 bases from J, with 18 bases in between. TCRdb ran MiXCR on the RT-PCR reads and lists one entry per CDR3 protein. The sample shows 150,000 to 200,000 distinct CDR3 sequences, approximately 30% of them seen only once. The sequenced sample was blood, either unsorted or a sorted T cell fraction (not recorded which). This sequence joins TRBV5-5 and TRBJ2-7; D is possibly TRBD2 (6 bases). The receptor was derived from a human donor who was either an allogeneic HSCT recipient or a stem cell or donor lymphocyte infusion donor (not recorded which). It is not recorded whose cells these are; they may come from a transplant donor. The CDR3 here is CASSLGPFGSSNEQYF. Written as DNA, the CDR3 is TGTGCCAGCAGCTTGGGACCTTTCGGGAGTTCTAACGAGCAGTACTTC.